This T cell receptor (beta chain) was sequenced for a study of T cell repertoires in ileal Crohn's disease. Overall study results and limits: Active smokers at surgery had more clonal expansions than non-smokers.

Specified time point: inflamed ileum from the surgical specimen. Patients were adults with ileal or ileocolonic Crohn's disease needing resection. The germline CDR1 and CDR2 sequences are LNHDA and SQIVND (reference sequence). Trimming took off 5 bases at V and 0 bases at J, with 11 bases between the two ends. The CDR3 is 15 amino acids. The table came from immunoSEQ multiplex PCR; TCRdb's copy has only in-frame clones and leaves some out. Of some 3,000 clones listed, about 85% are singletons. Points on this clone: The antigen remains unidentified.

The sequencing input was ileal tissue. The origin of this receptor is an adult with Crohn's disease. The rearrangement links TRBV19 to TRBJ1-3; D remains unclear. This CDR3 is CASSLQAVSGNTIYF. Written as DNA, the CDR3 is TGTGCCAGTAGTCTCCAAGCAGTCTCTGGAAACACCATATATTTT.